Included here is one T cell receptor (beta chain) sequence, with context. Assay used: immunoSEQ multiplex PCR; TCRdb lists only in-frame clones, some missing. The sample lists more than 65,000 clones; about 91% were seen once. These data are taken from a study of identifying expanded T cells in peripheral blood. The CDR3 totals 15 residues. The germline gives CDR1 PRHDT, CDR2 FYEKMQ (reference sequence). Trimming took 5 bases from V and 7 from J; bases not matched to a gene: 5. The sequenced material came from blood. The chain couples TRBV13 to TRBJ2-7; TRBD2 matches at 16 bases. The clonotype was recovered from a person aged 18 to 75 in good health. The CDR3 DNA sequence: TGTGCCAGCAGCCCCGGGACTAGCGGGAGGGGGGAGCAGTACTTC. It encodes CASSPGTSGRGEQYF. The whole variable domain, remainder taken from reference TRBV13 and TRBJ2-7, is AAGVIQSPRHLIKEKRETATLKCYPIPRHDTVYWYQQGPGQDPQFLISFYEKMQSDKGSIPDRFSAQQFSDYHSELNMSSLELGDSALYFCASSPGTSGRGEQYFGPGTRLTVT.